The 19 T cell receptor beta chains below come from one sample, sequenced in a study of neurological immune-mediated disorders. TCRdb re-analysed the 5' RACE reads in MiXCR, keeping a single row per CDR3 protein. Of some 28,000 distinct CDR3 sequences in the sample, less than 15% were seen once. Sequencing was done on a sample of PBMCs. The origin of the receptors is a man aged 55 to 70 in good health.

This clonotype was picked up many times. The chain's CDR3 is CASSLPDRGLANYGYTF. CDR3 sequence (DNA): TGTGCCAGCAGCTTGCCCGACAGGGGTTTGGCTAACTATGGCTACACCTTC. The chain recombines TRBV5-7 with TRBJ1-2; TRBD1 matches at 8 bases. TRBV5-7 is filed as an ORF, its function uncertain. This CDR3 has 17 amino acids. Germline trimming cut 1 base from V and 0 bases from J; bases unmatched to any gene: 8.

This clonotype was seen repeatedly, ten times or more. This rearrangement joins TRBV7-9 to TRBJ2-4, with D possibly being TRBD2 (7 bases). Germline V CDR1 and CDR2: SEHNR, FQNEAQ (reference sequence). The CDR3 contains 16 residues. Trimming shortened V by 6 bases and J by 6 bases, and 21 bases separated the two germline ends. For the CDR3, the DNA is TGTGCCAGCAGTCCAGGGAGGGGGGCACAAAGAAACATTCAGTACTTC. It encodes CASSPGRGAQRNIQYF.

This clonotype was detected ten times or more. The chain joins TRBV7-8 to TRBJ2-2; the D is unclear. The CDR3 has 15 amino acids. Trimming left V 2 bases short and J 4 bases short, with 11 bases between. CDR1 is SGHVS, CDR2 FQNEAQ, per germline. The CDR3 DNA reads as TGTGCCAGCAGCTTAATGGTGCTTGCCACCGGGGAGCTGTTTTTT. It specifies CASSLMVLATGELFF.

This clonotype was seen many times. The chain uses TRBV10-1 and TRBJ2-7, with 10 bases aligning to TRBD1. Per germline, CDR1 WNHNN and CDR2 SYGVQD (reference sequence). V lost 2 bases to trimming and J lost 7 bases; unmatched junction nucleotides: 5. The CDR3 covers 14 residues. The CDR3 nucleotides are TGCGCCAGCAGTGAGGGACAGGGGGAGGGAGAGCAGTACTTC. It codes for CASSEGQGEGEQYF.

The table lists this clonotype with many counts. The rearrangement links TRBV20-1 to TRBJ2-1; 7 bases line up with TRBD1. V lost 3 bases to trimming and J lost 4 bases; unmatched junction nucleotides: 12. Germline lookup yields CDR1 DFQATT and CDR2 SNEGSKA (reference sequence). This CDR3 comprises 16 residues. DNA of the CDR3: TGCAGTGCTAGCTCGCCCACAGGGGCCATATACAATGAGCAGTTCTTC. This encodes CSASSPTGAIYNEQFF.

J is TRBJ2-1 and V is TRBV11-2; TRBD2 matches at 14 bases. Germline assignment: CDR1 SGHAT and CDR2 FQNNGV. CDR3 size: 20 residues. V lost 3 bases and J lost 7; bases outside the gene matches: 17. CDR3 DNA: TGTGCCAGCAGCTTTCAAGGACTAGCGGGAGGCCCCGAACTTTTGAATGAGCAGTTCTTC. Translated, it gives CASSFQGLAGGPELLNEQFF.

This clonotype was found many times. This CDR3 is CASSPGTGMNTEAFF. As DNA, the CDR3 is TGTGCCAGCAGCCCCGGGACAGGCATGAACACTGAAGCTTTCTTT. The chain recombines TRBV7-2 with TRBJ1-1; 8 positions agree with TRBD1. The CDR3 is 15 residues long. Germline V gene lookup returns CDR1 SGHTA and CDR2 FQGNSA. Germline trimming cut 5 bases from V and 0 bases from J; bases unmatched to any gene: 5.

Ten or more counts support this clonotype. The J gene is TRBJ2-5, the V gene TRBV20-1; 12 nucleotides match TRBD2. The CDR3 covers 15 residues. The ends lost 3 bases at V and 4 bases at J; junction bases unmatched: 6. CDR1 and CDR2 from the germline V gene are DFQATT and SNEGSKA (reference sequence). The CDR3 loop reads CSASKTSGGSETQYF. DNA for the CDR3: TGCAGTGCTAGCAAGACTAGCGGGGGATCAGAGACCCAGTACTTC.

The V and J genes are TRBV20-1 and TRBJ2-1; 8 nucleotides align to TRBD1. V was clipped by 1 base and J by 7 bases; unmatched bases: 9. CDR3 size: 15 residues. Germline V gene lookup returns CDR1 DFQATT and CDR2 SNEGSKA (reference sequence). CDR3: CSARVDQGANNEQFF. The CDR3 DNA follows: TGCAGTGCTAGAGTAGACCAGGGGGCAAATAATGAGCAGTTCTTC.

A remark on this clonotype: An end of the junction does not agree with germline; a read error may underlie this. V is TRBV6-4 and J is TRBJ2-3; 8 positions agree with TRBD2. Germline V gene data show CDR1 as MRHNA and CDR2 as SNTAGT. The CDR3 spans 16 residues. The chain's CDR3 is CSSSDTIGRATDTQYF. Here the CDR3 DNA reads TGTTCCAGCAGTGACACTATCGGGAGGGCCACAGATACGCAGTATTTT.

CDR3 sequence reads: CASSPGQGNTYEQYF. The CDR3 DNA sequence: TGTGCCAGCAGCCCCGGACAGGGGAACACCTACGAGCAGTACTTC. The V gene is TRBV9, the J gene TRBJ2-7; 9 positions match TRBD1. J lost 2 bases, V lost 4 bases, and 7 bases had no gene match. The CDR3 has 15 residues. Germline CDR1 reads SGDLS; CDR2 reads YYNGEE.

The sample holds many counts of this clonotype. The chain joins TRBV5-1 to TRBJ2-2, with 7 bases identical to TRBD1. The germline gives CDR1 SGHRS, CDR2 YFSETQ. The length of the CDR3 is 16 residues. V gave up 2 bases and J gave up 5 bases; unmatched junction bases: 9. DNA for the CDR3: TGCGCCAGCAGCTTTTTTGCAGGGGGAGAGACCGGGGAGCTGTTTTTT. Protein sequence: CASSFFAGGETGELFF. Combining the CDR3 with reference TRBV5-1 and TRBJ2-2 gives the whole variable domain KAGVTQTPRYLIKTRGQQVTLSCSPISGHRSVSWYQQTPGQGLQFLFEYFSETQRNKGNFPGRFSGRQFSNSRSEMNVSTLELGDSALYLCASSFFAGGETGELFFGEGSRLTVL.

This clonotype was seen many times. V gene TRBV24-1 combines with J gene TRBJ2-2, with D tentatively TRBD1 (6 bases). The CDR3 has 16 amino acids. Germline CDR1 and CDR2: KGHDR and SFDVKD. V gave up 1 base and J gave up 4 bases, with 12 bases separating them. The CDR3 nucleotides are TGTGCCACCAGTGATTTCTGGGGGCGAGGCACCGGGGAGCTGTTTTTT. This codes for CATSDFWGRGTGELFF.

This clonotype was seen many times. The chain has TRBV7-9 and TRBJ1-3, with D perhaps matching TRBD1 (5 bases). Germline assignment: CDR1 SEHNR and CDR2 FQNEAQ (reference sequence). The ends were cut back, 1 base at V and 2 bases at J, with 9 bases in the middle. CDR3 length: 15 amino acids. The CDR3: CASSLGGVAGNTIYF. DNA of the CDR3: TGTGCCAGCAGCTTAGGAGGGGTCGCTGGAAACACCATATATTTT.

The table lists this clonotype with many counts. V and J are TRBV5-1 and TRBJ2-4; D remains unclear. The V and J ends lost 4 bases and 5 bases respectively, with 16 bases between them. CDR3 length: 15 residues. The germline gives CDR1 SGHRS, CDR2 YFSETQ. The CDR3 DNA sequence: TGCGCCAGCAGCGTAGGACCCCTGGGTGAAAACATTCAGTACTTC. Amino acids: CASSVGPLGENIQYF.

The chain has TRBV4-1 and TRBJ2-1; 8 bases fit TRBD2. The germline CDR1 and CDR2 sequences are MGHRA and YSYEKL. J was trimmed by 6 bases and V by 1 base; bases with no gene match: 5. There are 15 residues in the CDR3. The CDR3 reads CASSQGLASSNEQFF. The CDR3 DNA follows: TGCGCCAGCAGCCAAGGACTAGCGAGTAGCAATGAGCAGTTCTTC.

This clonotype appeared many times. The rearrangement links TRBV12-3 or TRBV12-4 to TRBJ2-2; no firm D call. The germline V and J ends were trimmed by 3 bases and 6 bases, with 8 bases remaining between them. This CDR3 has 13 residues. DNA of the CDR3: TGTGCCAGCAGTTTTCGAGGTCCCGGGGAGCTGTTTTTT. Translation gives CASSFRGPGELFF.

This clonotype was seen many times. V gene TRBV7-8 combines with J gene TRBJ1-2; no firm D call. CDR1 and CDR2 (germline): SGHVS, FQNEAQ. This CDR3 is 13 amino acids long. V was trimmed by 3 bases and J by 6 bases, leaving 11 bases between them. CDR3 nucleotides: TGTGCCAGCAGCTTGAACATTGGGGATGGCTACACCTTC. Translation: CASSLNIGDGYTF.

This clonotype was seen ten or more times. This chain links TRBV7-2 with TRBJ2-7; weak D call: TRBD1 (5 bases). In germline, CDR1 is SGHTA, CDR2 FQGNSA. Between the trimmed V and J ends, which lost 5 bases and 0 bases, there was a span of 8 bases. This CDR3 has 13 residues. As DNA, the CDR3 is TGTGCCAGCAGCATGACAGCCTCCTACGAGCAGTACTTC. Translation: CASSMTASYEQYF.